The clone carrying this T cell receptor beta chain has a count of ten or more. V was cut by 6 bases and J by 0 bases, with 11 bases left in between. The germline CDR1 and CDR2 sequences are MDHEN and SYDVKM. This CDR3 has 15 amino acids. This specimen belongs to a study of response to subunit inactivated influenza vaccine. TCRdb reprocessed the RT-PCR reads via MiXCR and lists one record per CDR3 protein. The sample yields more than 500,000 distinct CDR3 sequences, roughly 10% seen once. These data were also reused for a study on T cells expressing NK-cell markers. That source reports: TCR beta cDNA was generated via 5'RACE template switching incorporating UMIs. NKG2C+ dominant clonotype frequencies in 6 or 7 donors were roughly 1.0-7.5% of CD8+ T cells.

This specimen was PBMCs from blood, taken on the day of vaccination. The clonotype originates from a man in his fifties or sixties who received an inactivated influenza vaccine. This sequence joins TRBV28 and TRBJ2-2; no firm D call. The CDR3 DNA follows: TGTGCCAGCAGCCGACGGGTCCCGAACACCGGGGAGCTGTTTTTT. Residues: CASSRRVPNTGELFF.